The 11 T cell receptor beta chains below all came from one sample that was sequenced in a study of human T cells and chemical hapten exposure. Sample time point: patch test 1, 2 weeks after DPC sensitization. Treatment noted: therapeutic diphenylcyclopropenone sensitization with weekly scalp DPC. TCRdb used MiXCR to reprocess the RACE reads, holding one entry per CDR3 protein. The sample yields some 340,000 distinct CDR3 sequences, under 8% seen once. Sequencing was performed on whole blood, taken in connection with sensitization to the hapten diphenylcyclopropenone (DPC). The receptors originated from a woman aged 18-29 years with alopecia areata. Some clones in this sample may be carry-over from other donors' samples.

The rearrangement uses TRBV6-6 and TRBJ2-5; 12 bases match TRBD2. The V segment lost 5 bases and the J segment 4 bases; nucleotides outside the gene matches: 5. The CDR3 is made up of 15 amino acids. Germline-derived CDR1 and CDR2 are MNHNY and SVGAGI (reference sequence). DNA of the CDR3: TGTGCCAGCAGTAGGACTAGCGGGATCTTAGAGACCCAGTACTTC. Its protein is CASSRTSGILETQYF.

This clonotype came up many times. V is TRBV6-5 and J is TRBJ2-7; 9 nucleotides align to TRBD1. V gave up 5 bases and J gave up 5 bases; unmatched junction bases: 4. The CDR3 is made up of 13 amino acids. The germline gives CDR1 MNHEY, CDR2 SVGAGI. The CDR3 nucleotides read TGTGCCAGCAGTCGGGACAGGGTCCACGAGCAGTACTTC. Protein product: CASSRDRVHEQYF.

This clonotype has a handful of counts. The chain's CDR3 is CASSQERSGEGTEAFF. The CDR3 DNA reads TGTGCCAGCAGCCAAGAACGGTCAGGGGAAGGCACTGAAGCTTTCTTT. V gene TRBV3-1 combines with J gene TRBJ1-1; TRBD1 is a possible D gene (6 bases). This CDR3 spans 16 amino acids. Per the germline V gene, CDR1 is LGHDT and CDR2 is YNNKEL (reference sequence). Trimming took off 0 bases at V and 4 bases at J, with 15 bases between the two ends.

The CDR3 DNA sequence: TGTGCCAGCAGCCAAGATGGAACGTTTGAGGAGACCCAGTACTTC. It codes for CASSQDGTFEETQYF. The rearrangement uses TRBV4-2 and TRBJ2-5; D not certain. The CDR3 length is 15 residues. The germline CDR1 and CDR2 sequences are LGHNA and YNFKEQ. V was clipped by 0 bases and J by 5 bases, with 13 bases between them.

The chain has TRBV20-1 and TRBJ1-6; D unclear. Looked up from germline, CDR1 is DFQATT and CDR2 is SNEGSKA (reference sequence). V was cut by 3 bases and J by 7 bases, with 13 bases left in between. CDR3 length: 14 amino acids. This CDR3 reads CSAREGLGNSPLHF. Here the CDR3 DNA reads TGCAGTGCTAGGGAGGGCTTAGGGAATTCACCCCTCCACTTT.

Only a few counts were recorded for this clonotype. This chain joins TRBV12-3 or TRBV12-4 and TRBJ2-7; D may be TRBD1 (6 bases). V was clipped by 6 bases and J by 5 bases, with 11 bases between them. The CDR3 is 12 residues long. The CDR3 loop is CASSSSGDEQYF. The CDR3 DNA is TGTGCCAGCAGCTCTTCAGGGGACGAGCAGTACTTC.

A few counts support this clonotype. The chain uses TRBV29-1 and TRBJ1-2, with D hard to call. The germline V gene has CDR1 SQVTM and CDR2 ANQGSEA. V lost 4 bases to trimming and J lost 4 bases, with 16 bases between them. This CDR3 spans 14 amino acids. The chain's CDR3 is CSVVTNTPSYGYTF. The CDR3, as DNA: TGCAGCGTTGTGACCAACACCCCTAGCTATGGCTACACCTTC.

In its sample, this clonotype was seen a few times. The chain uses TRBV4-3 and TRBJ1-1; D is uncertain. The CDR3 runs to 14 residues. Germline V lookup: CDR1 LGHNA, CDR2 YSLEER. The V end lost 0 bases, the J end lost 0 bases, and 5 bases lay between the germline ends. CDR3 in DNA: TGCGCCAGCAGCCAAGAATACGTGAACACTGAAGCTTTCTTT. Protein sequence: CASSQEYVNTEAFF.

The sample holds many counts of this clonotype. The rearrangement joins TRBV20-1 to TRBJ2-3; 9 positions agree with TRBD1. V trimming: 4 bases; J trimming: 2 bases; junction bases outside the gene matches: 13. The length of the CDR3 is 17 residues. Per germline, CDR1 DFQATT and CDR2 SNEGSKA (reference sequence). The CDR3 DNA sequence: TGCAGTGCTATCCTGATCACCGGGACAGGGACCACAGATACGCAGTATTTT. Translated: CSAILITGTGTTDTQYF.

This clonotype was detected a few times. The chain uses TRBV3-1 and TRBJ2-7, with 8 bases aligning to TRBD1. There are 14 residues in the CDR3. V shed 2 bases and J 7 bases; nucleotides not matched to a gene: 7. Germline V gene sequence: CDR1 LGHDT, CDR2 YNNKEL (reference sequence). Here the CDR3 reads CASSQYDRGQEQYF. The CDR3, as DNA: TGTGCCAGCAGCCAATACGACAGGGGCCAAGAGCAGTACTTC.

The table lists this clonotype with many counts. The rearrangement uses TRBV5-1 and TRBJ2-3; D gene ambiguous. Germline values: CDR1 SGHRS, CDR2 YFSETQ. The CDR3 is 15 residues long. Trimming removed 6 bases at V and 0 bases at J, with 14 bases between. The CDR3 protein is CASKGIGGSTDTQYF. The CDR3 region has the DNA TGCGCCAGCAAGGGAATCGGCGGAAGCACAGATACGCAGTATTTT.